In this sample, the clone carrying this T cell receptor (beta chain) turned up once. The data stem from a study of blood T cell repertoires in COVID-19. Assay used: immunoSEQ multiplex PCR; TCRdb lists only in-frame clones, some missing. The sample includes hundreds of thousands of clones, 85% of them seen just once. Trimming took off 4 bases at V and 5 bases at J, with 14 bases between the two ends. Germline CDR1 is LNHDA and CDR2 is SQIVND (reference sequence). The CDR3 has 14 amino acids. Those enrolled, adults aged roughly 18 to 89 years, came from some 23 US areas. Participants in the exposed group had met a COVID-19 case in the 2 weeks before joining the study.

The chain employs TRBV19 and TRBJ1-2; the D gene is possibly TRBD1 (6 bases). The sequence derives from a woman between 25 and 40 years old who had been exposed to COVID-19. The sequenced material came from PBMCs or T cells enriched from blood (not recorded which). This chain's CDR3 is CASSRQGRGYGYTF. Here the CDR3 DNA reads TGTGCCAGTAGTAGGCAGGGGCGCGGGTATGGCTACACCTTC. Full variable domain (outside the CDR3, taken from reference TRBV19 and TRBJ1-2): DGGITQSPKYLFRKEGQNVTLSCEQNLNHDAMYWYRQDPGQGLRLIYYSQIVNDFQKGDIAEGYSVSREKKESFPLTVTSAQKNPTAFYLCASSRQGRGYGYTFGSGTRLTVV.